This T cell receptor beta chain was recorded in a study of T cells in Graves' hyperthyroidism and ophthalmopathy (dated by TCRdb to 2018 to 2020). In terms of the full investigation: Peripheral blood samples were taken at initial diagnosis, before any treatment was given. According to the paper, TCR Vbeta CDR3 sequencing was carried out on over 130 peripheral blood samples, which came from about 45 ophthalmopathy, about 75 hyperthyroidism and approximately 17 progressor patients. Prospective prediction of ophthalmopathy was tested in an independent validation cohort of fewer than 20 hyperthyroidism patients and 17 patients who later progressed to ophthalmopathy. TCR V-J signatures able to tell the groups apart were searched for in a discovery cohort of about a hundred patients, of whom approximately 40 had Graves' ophthalmopathy and 57 had stable Graves' hyperthyroidism. The approximately 100 discovery patients were randomly split 7:3 into training and test sets. After blood sampling, hyperthyroidism patients were treated with methimazole at a starting dose of 30 mg daily, and ophthalmopathy patients were treated with high-dose intravenous methylprednisolone. Thyroid tissue and blood T-cell repertoires from about six Graves' hyperthyroidism patients were also compared in the study. Broader findings and caveats from the paper: In validation, the model predicted progression to ophthalmopathy a median of approximately 6.6 months before onset, with about 67% sensitivity and 72.22% specificity. A 13 V-J signature model separated ophthalmopathy from stable hyperthyroidism, with approximately 87% sensitivity and approximately 81% specificity in cross-validation and 80%/75% in testing. Sample size was not statistically predetermined, and blinding of investigators to group allocation was not performed. Blood samples also contained most of the expanded thyroid clonotypes (frequency above 0.001), which suggests that blood repertoires may reflect thyroid immune responses.

The germline V end is reduced by 0 bases and the J end by 5 bases; junction bases left unmatched: 2. From the cysteine up to the phenylalanine, the CDR3 has a length of 14 residues. Only CDR3 DNA is held: 42 bases, read in frame from base 1. In the germline V gene (reference sequence), CDR1 corresponds to SGHKS and CDR2 to YYEKEE. Ten or more counts support this clonotype. Its antigen remains undetermined. No qualities accompany the bases; no much larger clone lies one base away. TCR beta CDR3 regions were amplified from RNA transcripts. A first-round RT-PCR of the TCR CDR3 used the HTBI primer set with the Qiagen OneStep RT-PCR kit. A second multiplex PCR round built the libraries, followed by size selection and purification. Paired-end sequencing of the libraries was performed with 100 bp reads on an Illumina HiSeq2000. Processing in the source paper ran as follows. Raw data were processed with SOAPnuke, discarding reads with adapters, uncalled bases, mean Phred below 15, or no exact constant-primer or identifier match. High-quality paired reads were merged using COPE v1.2.5, and each unique nucleotide sequence was defined as a clonotype. MiTCR v1.1 was used to align clonotypes to the IMGT TRBV, TRBD and TRBJ reference segments. Only V-J combinations with frequency above 0.0001, covering 99% to 99.2% of repertoires, were analysed. The TCS score was defined as the ratio of F50 (clonal expansion) to E x V (chaos), calculated using BLOSUM62-based TCRdist between CDR3 peptides within each V-J. Welch's t-statistics and random forest reduced roughly 540 V-J features to roughly 13, which were used in a naive Bayes classifier (R e1071). TCRdb applied fastp at Q25 and MiXCR to the public reads, then kept only in-frame beta chains. Rows are unified per CDR3 protein, each entry keeping the most common DNA and genes. TCRdb's processing, not the authors', yielded these V and J calls. Within this sample are a few hundred thousand distinct CDR3 sequences, with about 18% of them counted one time only. The ten largest clones add up to roughly 44% of the sample.

Stable Graves' hyperthyroidism was defined as no progression to ophthalmopathy during 18 months of follow-up. The hyperthyroidism patients were between 18 and 65 years old and newly diagnosed, with a disease duration of less than 2 months. The study excluded patients with uncontrolled infections, other autoimmune diseases, pregnancy or lactation. Diagnoses were based on clinical symptoms, serum thyroxine and TRAb, thyroid ultrasound and orbital computed tomography. Ficoll-Paque density gradient centrifugation was used to isolate PBMCs from around 10 ml of fresh peripheral blood. Total RNA was extracted with Trizol reagent, and quality was checked on an Agilent 2100 Bioanalyzer.

The sequence is built from TRBV5-5 and TRBJ2-1, and 7 junctional nucleotides match TRBD2. Specimen: blood. This receptor was taken from a man aged 35 to 55 with Graves' hyperthyroidism. In nucleotide form, the sequence is TGTGCCAGCAGCTTGGCCGGACTAGACAATGAGCAGTTCTTC. It is translated as CASSLAGLDNEQFF.